This T cell receptor (beta chain) was sequenced for a study of patients and donors after allogeneic stem cell transplantation. MiXCR, run by TCRdb on the RT-PCR reads, gives a single entry per CDR3 protein. Of about 960,000 distinct CDR3 sequences detected, roughly 18% appear once; the ten largest clones hold around 6%. The sample holds a few counts of this clonotype. Source material: blood, either unsorted or a sorted T cell fraction (not recorded which). This clonotype was sampled from a human donor who was either an allogeneic HSCT recipient or a stem cell or donor lymphocyte infusion donor (not recorded which). It is not recorded whose cells these are; they may come from a transplant donor.

CDR3 residues: CASSDWTGYTGELFF. CDR3 DNA: TGTGCCAGCAGTGACTGGACAGGGTACACCGGGGAGCTGTTTTTT. The rearrangement joins TRBV6-1 to TRBJ2-2; 8 bases are shared with TRBD1. Germline assignment: CDR1 MNHNS and CDR2 SASEGT. There are 15 residues in the CDR3. J was trimmed by 3 bases and V by 3 bases; bases with no gene match: 3.